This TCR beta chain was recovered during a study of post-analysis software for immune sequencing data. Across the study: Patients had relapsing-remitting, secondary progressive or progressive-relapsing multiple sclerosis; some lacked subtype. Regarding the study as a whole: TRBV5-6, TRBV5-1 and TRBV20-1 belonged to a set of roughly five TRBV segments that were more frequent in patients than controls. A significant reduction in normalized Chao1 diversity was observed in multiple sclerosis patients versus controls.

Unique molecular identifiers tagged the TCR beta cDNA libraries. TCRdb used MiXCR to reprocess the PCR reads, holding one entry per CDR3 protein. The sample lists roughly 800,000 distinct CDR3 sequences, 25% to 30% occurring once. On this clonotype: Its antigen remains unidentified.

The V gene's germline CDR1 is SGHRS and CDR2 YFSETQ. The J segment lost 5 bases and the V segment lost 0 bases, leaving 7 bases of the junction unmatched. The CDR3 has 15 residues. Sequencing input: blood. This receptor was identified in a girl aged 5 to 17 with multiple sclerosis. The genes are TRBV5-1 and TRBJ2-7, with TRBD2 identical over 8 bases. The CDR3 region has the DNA TGCGCCAGCAGCTTGGTGGGGACTAGTTCCGACGAGCAGTACTTC. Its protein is CASSLVGTSSDEQYF.